A single sample gave rise to the 16 T cell receptor beta chains below, sequenced in a study of blood T cell repertoires in COVID-19. The method was immunoSEQ multiplex PCR; TCRdb's version includes in-frame clones alone and lacks a portion of them. The data hold approximately 260,000 clones, with approximately 80% observed a single time. The sample comprised peripheral blood. The source of these receptors is a woman in her 40s with active or convalescent COVID-19.

The CDR3 coding sequence is TGCGCCAGCAGCTGGGACTACACAGATACGCAGTATTTT. Protein product: CASSWDYTDTQYF. This chain connects TRBV5-1 to TRBJ2-3, with TRBD2 matching 7 bases. The CDR3 extends over 13 amino acids. Germline CDR1 and CDR2: SGHRS and YFSETQ. Germline trimming cut 3 bases from V and 2 bases from J; bases unmatched to any gene: 0.

The gene calls are TRBV7-9 and TRBJ1-4; the match to TRBD1 covers 9 bases. The CDR3 sequence is 14 residues long. The V segment lost 5 bases and the J segment 8 bases; nucleotides outside the gene matches: 6. Germline-derived CDR1 and CDR2 are SEHNR and FQNEAQ (reference sequence). CDR3 sequence (DNA): TGTGCCAGCAGCGTCGGACAGGGGAGGGAAAAACTGTTTTTT. It yields the protein CASSVGQGREKLFF.

The V gene is TRBV6-2 or TRBV6-3, the J gene TRBJ2-2; tentatively, D is TRBD2 (5 bases). Trimming left V 6 bases short and J 6 bases short, with 11 bases between. The CDR3 is made up of 13 amino acids. CDR1 MNHEY and CDR2 SVGEGT come from the germline V gene. CDR3 sequence reads: CASSAQRAGELFF. The CDR3 DNA reads as TGTGCCAGCAGCGCACAGAGGGCCGGGGAGCTGTTTTTT.

The CDR3: CASSHGDQTFNSPLHF. The CDR3 DNA follows: TGTGCCAGCAGCCACGGCGACCAGACATTCAATTCACCCCTCCACTTT. The rearrangement uses TRBV4-2 and TRBJ1-6; D not resolved. CDR3 size: 16 residues. The ends were cut back, 3 bases at V and 7 bases at J, with 16 bases in the middle. Germline-derived CDR1 and CDR2 are LGHNA and YNFKEQ.

The chain links TRBV3-1 (or the pseudogene TRBV3-2) to TRBJ1-5, with TRBD1 identical over 10 bases. Germline values: CDR1 LGHDT, CDR2 YNNKEL (reference sequence). This CDR3 has 15 amino acids. Losses at the gene ends were 4 bases for V and 6 bases for J; bases not matched to a gene: 6. The CDR3 sequence is CASSPGQGNSQPQHF. The CDR3 nucleotides read TGTGCCAGCAGCCCGGGACAGGGGAATAGTCAGCCCCAGCATTTT.

The V and J genes are TRBV13 and TRBJ1-2, with D possibly TRBD1 on 6 matching bases. The germline CDR1 and CDR2 sequences are PRHDT and FYEKMQ (reference sequence). The CDR3 contains 16 residues. Trimming left V 5 bases short and J 1 base short, with 17 bases between. In DNA form, the CDR3 reads TGTGCCAGCAGCACCGGTAACAGGGAACTTAACTATGGCTACACCTTC. Its translation is CASSTGNRELNYGYTF.

This chain joins TRBV9 and TRBJ1-2; 8 bases map to TRBD1. The CDR3 sequence is 13 residues long. V was pared by 3 bases and J by 7 bases, with 5 bases of the junction left unmatched. Germline V gene data show CDR1 as SGDLS and CDR2 as YYNGEE. CDR3 region: CASSADRGGGYTF. The CDR3 bases are TGTGCCAGCAGCGCCGACAGGGGCGGTGGCTACACCTTC.

The chain employs TRBV19 and TRBJ1-3; unclear D gene. The germline gives CDR1 LNHDA, CDR2 SQIVND (reference sequence). This CDR3 has 14 amino acids. Trimming stripped 8 bases from V and 0 bases from J, with 11 bases between. The CDR3 coding sequence is TGTGCCAGTCGACATTCTGGCTCTGGAAACACCATATATTTT. Translated: CASRHSGSGNTIYF.

The chain uses TRBV14 and TRBJ2-1, with D perhaps TRBD2 (6 bases). Between the trimmed V and J ends, which lost 5 bases and 9 bases, there was a span of 17 bases. The length of the CDR3 is 14 residues. Per germline, CDR1 SGHDN and CDR2 FVKESK. CDR3 sequence reads: CASSIFGGYGEQFF. CDR3 nucleotides: TGTGCCAGCAGCATTTTTGGGGGGTATGGTGAGCAGTTCTTC.

This clone was seen a single time. The chain recombines TRBV5-1 with TRBJ2-5; possible D gene TRBD2, 5 bases. CDR1 and CDR2 from the germline V gene are SGHRS and YFSETQ. The CDR3 totals 14 residues. The ends were cut back, 4 bases at V and 4 bases at J, with 14 bases in the middle. CDR3 in DNA: TGCGCCAGCAGCCCGCCGGGGTTTCTAGAGACCCAGTACTTC. It yields the protein CASSPPGFLETQYF.

The gene calls are TRBV18 and TRBJ1-1, with TRBD1 matching over 10 bases. This CDR3 is 15 amino acids long. Trimming took 4 bases from V and 0 from J; bases not matched to a gene: 2. The V gene's germline CDR1 is KGHSH and CDR2 LQKENI. This CDR3 is CASSLGQGVNTEAFF. Written as DNA, the CDR3 is TGTGCCAGCTCACTAGGACAGGGGGTGAACACTGAAGCTTTCTTT.

CDR3 sequence: CASSPGDRGNSPLHF. In nucleotides, the CDR3 is TGTGCCAGTAGTCCCGGGGACAGGGGGAATTCACCCCTCCACTTT. The chain carries TRBV19 and TRBJ1-6, with 11 bases that match TRBD1. Trimming cost V 5 bases and J 7 bases; bases outside gene matches: 4. The CDR3 consists of 15 residues. Germline CDR1 is LNHDA and CDR2 is SQIVND (reference sequence).

The rearrangement uses TRBV10-3 and TRBJ2-1; tentatively, D is TRBD1 (6 bases). V lost 0 bases and J lost 13, with 7 bases in between. The CDR3 is 11 amino acids. Germline assignment: CDR1 ENHRY and CDR2 SYGVKD. CDR3 region: CAISESGHQFF. In nucleotides, the CDR3 is TGTGCCATCAGTGAGTCGGGACACCAGTTCTTC.

This chain joins TRBV7-9 and TRBJ2-3; 7 bases are shared with TRBD2. Trimming removed 1 base from V and 3 bases from J; junction bases left unmatched: 7. CDR3 length equals 16 residues. Germline CDR1 is SEHNR and CDR2 is FQNEAQ (reference sequence). This chain's CDR3 is CASSLVLAVITDTQYF. CDR3 DNA sequence: TGTGCCAGCAGCTTAGTTCTAGCGGTTATAACAGATACGCAGTATTTT.

V and J are TRBV4-1 and TRBJ1-4, with D perhaps TRBD1 (5 bases). From germline, CDR1 is MGHRA and CDR2 YSYEKL. CDR3 length: 14 residues. Trimming removed 10 bases at V and 7 bases at J, with 19 bases between. The CDR3 nucleotides are TGCGCCACCCAGAAGTTTCAGGGCGGTGAAAAACTGTTTTTT. The encoded protein is CATQKFQGGEKLFF.

This chain connects TRBV4-1 to TRBJ1-2; tentative D call: TRBD1 (5 bases). Germline V gene data show CDR1 as MGHRA and CDR2 as YSYEKL. V was shortened by 5 bases and J by 6 bases, with 16 bases between the two germline ends. The CDR3 is 14 amino acids. CDR3: CASSEWGEVDGYTF. CDR3 coding DNA: TGCGCCAGCAGCGAATGGGGGGAGGTCGATGGCTACACCTTC.